Listed below are T cell receptor beta chains from one sample, sequenced in a study of Graves' ophthalmopathy and Graves' hyperthyroidism. A single record per CDR3 protein comes from TCRdb applying MiXCR to the multiplex PCR reads. The data hold under 400,000 distinct CDR3 sequences, with 17% observed a single time. The material sequenced was peripheral blood. These receptors all come from an adult man with Graves' ophthalmopathy. The CDR3 runs from the conserved cysteine through the conserved F or W. A D gene is named only where the DNA matches it firmly. Not every row has a clone size; where given, it reads once, few, many or a size class.

many	-	TRBV3-1	TRBJ2-5	CASSQEGGVTFGETQYF	TGTGCCAGCAGCCAAGAGGGCGGGGTGACATTCGGAGAGACCCAGTACTTC
many	-	TRBV6-1	TRBJ2-5	CASSGTGYQETQYF	TGTGCCAGCAGTGGAACAGGGTACCAAGAGACCCAGTACTTC
many	TRBD2	TRBV28	TRBJ2-7	CASSPAGGPYEQYF	TGTGCCAGCAGCCCAGCGGGGGGCCCCTACGAGCAGTACTTC
many	-	TRBV7-2	TRBJ2-5	CASSPRVMWGKTQYF	TGTGCCAGCAGCCCTCGTGTTATGTGGGGGAAGACCCAGTACTTC
many	TRBD1	TRBV6-5	TRBJ2-2	CASSSRQGQRATGELFF	TGTGCCAGCAGTTCCCGACAGGGTCAACGGGCTACCGGGGAGCTGTTTTTT
many	-	TRBV7-2	TRBJ1-5	CASSLMAGPPQPQHF	TGTGCCAGCAGCTTAATGGCGGGGCCACCTCAGCCCCAGCATTTT
-	-	TRBV6-4	TRBJ1-2	CASRDPSNGYTF	TGTGCCAGCCGCGATCCATCTAATGGCTACACCTTC
many	TRBD1	TRBV2	TRBJ1-5	CASSYHGTGLRNQPQHF	TGTGCCAGCAGTTATCACGGGACAGGGCTCCGCAATCAGCCCCAGCATTTT
many	-	TRBV19	TRBJ1-5	CASSGAGRGRNQPQHF	TGTGCCAGTAGTGGGGCGGGCAGGGGAAGGAATCAGCCCCAGCATTTT
many	TRBD1	TRBV19	TRBJ1-1	CASSTILGQLNTEAFF	TGTGCCAGTAGTACGATATTGGGACAGCTGAACACTGAAGCTTTCTTT
-	TRBD2	TRBV6-2/TRBV6-3	TRBJ2-7	CASGYGRNEQCF	TGTGCCAGCGGTTACGGGAGGAACGAGCAGTGCTTC
many	-	TRBV28	TRBJ1-1	CASSFPTEAFF	TGTGCCAGCAGTTTCCCCACTGAAGCTTTCTTT
many	TRBD2	TRBV12-3/TRBV12-4	TRBJ2-5	CASSIAGRGTQYF	TGTGCCAGCAGCATAGCGGGCCGAGGGACCCAGTACTTC
-	-	TRBV7-2	TRBJ2-7	CASSIGLGPYEQYF	TGTGCCAGCAGCATAGGACTGGGACCCTACGAGCAGTACTTC